This record looks at one T cell receptor (beta chain) sequence and its context. Its specificity is unknown. Using immunoSEQ multiplex PCR, the repertoire was profiled, and TCRdb retains in-frame clones only, with some absent. The sample gives approximately 2.5 million clones, over 85% of which show up once; around 0.37% is in the top ten. The source of the sample is a study of shared clonotypes between healthy human individuals. Findings and limits, study-wide: Shared clonotypes: 4.5% to 5% naive CD4, under 4% naive CD8, over 2% memory CD4, 0.4% to 0.5% memory CD8.

Per germline, CDR1 SGDLS and CDR2 YYNGEE. V lost 0 bases and J lost 1, with 9 bases in between. This CDR3 spans 15 amino acids. This receptor was identified in a man between 18 and 29 years old in good health. Some clones in this sample may be carry-over from other donors' samples. The chain uses TRBV9 and TRBJ2-3, with D perhaps matching TRBD2 (6 bases). Sequencing was performed on naive CD4+ T cells from PBMCs. Subset specified: CD45RA+ positively selected. The CDR3 region is CASSVAGARTDTQYF. The CDR3 region has the DNA TGTGCCAGCAGCGTAGCGGGAGCACGCACAGATACGCAGTATTTT.